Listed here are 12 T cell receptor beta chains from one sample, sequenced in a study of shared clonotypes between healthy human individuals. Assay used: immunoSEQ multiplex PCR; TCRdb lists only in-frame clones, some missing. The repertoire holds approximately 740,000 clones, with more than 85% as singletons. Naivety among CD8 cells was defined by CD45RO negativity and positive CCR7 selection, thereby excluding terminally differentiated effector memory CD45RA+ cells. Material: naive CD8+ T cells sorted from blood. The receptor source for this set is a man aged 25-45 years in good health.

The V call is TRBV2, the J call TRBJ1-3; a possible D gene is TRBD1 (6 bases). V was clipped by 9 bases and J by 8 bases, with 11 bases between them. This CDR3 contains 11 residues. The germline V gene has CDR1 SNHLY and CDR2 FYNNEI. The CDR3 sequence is CARGQRDTIYF. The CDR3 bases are TGTGCCAGAGGACAGAGAGACACCATATATTTT.

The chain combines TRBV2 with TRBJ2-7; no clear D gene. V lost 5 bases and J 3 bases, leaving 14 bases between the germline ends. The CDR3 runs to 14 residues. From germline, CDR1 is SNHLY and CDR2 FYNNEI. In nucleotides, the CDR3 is TGTGCCAGCAGTATAGGCAGGCCTATCTACGAGCAGTACTTC. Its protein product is CASSIGRPIYEQYF.

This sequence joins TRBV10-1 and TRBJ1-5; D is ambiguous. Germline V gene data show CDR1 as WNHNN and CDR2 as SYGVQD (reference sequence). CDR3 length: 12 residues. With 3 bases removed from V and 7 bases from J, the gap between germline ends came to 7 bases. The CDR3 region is CASSEYGQPQHF. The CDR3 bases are TGCGCCAGCAGTGAATATGGACAGCCCCAGCATTTT.

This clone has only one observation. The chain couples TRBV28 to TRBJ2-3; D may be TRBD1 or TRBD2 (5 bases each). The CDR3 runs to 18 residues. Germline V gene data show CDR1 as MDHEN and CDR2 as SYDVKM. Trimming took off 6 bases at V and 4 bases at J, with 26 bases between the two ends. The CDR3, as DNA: TGTGCCAGCAGCCTATCCCCCCCAGCTGGGGGAGTCTCAGATACGCAGTATTTT. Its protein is CASSLSPPAGGVSDTQYF.

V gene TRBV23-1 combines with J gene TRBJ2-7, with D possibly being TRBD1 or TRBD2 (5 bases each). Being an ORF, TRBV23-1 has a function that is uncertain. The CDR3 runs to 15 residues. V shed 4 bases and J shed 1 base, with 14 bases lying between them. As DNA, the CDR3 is TGCGCCAGCAGTCGCAACCGGGACGGGTCCTACGAGCAGTACTTC. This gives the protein CASSRNRDGSYEQYF.

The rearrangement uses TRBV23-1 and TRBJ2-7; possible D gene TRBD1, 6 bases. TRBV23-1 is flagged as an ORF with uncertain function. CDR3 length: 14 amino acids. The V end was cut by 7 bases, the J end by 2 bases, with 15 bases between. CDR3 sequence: CASTEQGITYEQYF. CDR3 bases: TGCGCCAGCACAGAACAGGGAATAACCTACGAGCAGTACTTC.

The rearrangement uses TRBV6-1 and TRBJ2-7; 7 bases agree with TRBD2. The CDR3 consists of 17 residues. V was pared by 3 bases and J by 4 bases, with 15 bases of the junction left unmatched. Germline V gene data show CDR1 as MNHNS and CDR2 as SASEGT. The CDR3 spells CASSEIIGSGNSYEQYF. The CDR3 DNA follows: TGTGCCAGCAGTGAGATTATCGGGAGCGGGAACTCTTACGAGCAGTACTTC.

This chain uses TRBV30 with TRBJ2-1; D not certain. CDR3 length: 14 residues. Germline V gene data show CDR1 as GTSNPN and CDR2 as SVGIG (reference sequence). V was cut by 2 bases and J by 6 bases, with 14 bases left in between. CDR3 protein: CAWSPPEYSNEQFF. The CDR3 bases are TGTGCCTGGAGTCCACCGGAGTATAGCAATGAGCAGTTCTTC.

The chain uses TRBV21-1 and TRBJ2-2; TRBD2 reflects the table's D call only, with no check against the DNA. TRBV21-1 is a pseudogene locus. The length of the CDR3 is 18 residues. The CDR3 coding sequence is TGTGCCAGCATCGCCCTTCGGGGGAGCGGGGCGAACACCGGGGAGCTGTTTTTT. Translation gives CASIALRGSGANTGELFF.

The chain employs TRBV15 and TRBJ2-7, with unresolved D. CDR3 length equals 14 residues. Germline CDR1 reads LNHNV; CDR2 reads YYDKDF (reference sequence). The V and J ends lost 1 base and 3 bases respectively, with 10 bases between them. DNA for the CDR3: TGTGCCACCAGCAGAGCGACCGCTGGCTACGAGCAGTACTTC. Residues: CATSRATAGYEQYF.

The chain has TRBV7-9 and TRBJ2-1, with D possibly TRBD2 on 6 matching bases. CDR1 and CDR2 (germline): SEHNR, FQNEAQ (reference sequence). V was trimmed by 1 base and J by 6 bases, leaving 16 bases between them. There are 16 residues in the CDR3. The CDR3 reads CASSLGLRDWANEQFF. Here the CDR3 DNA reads TGTGCCAGCAGCTTAGGTTTGCGGGATTGGGCCAATGAGCAGTTCTTC. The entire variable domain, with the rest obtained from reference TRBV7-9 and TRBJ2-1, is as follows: DTGVSQNPRHKITKRGQNVTFRCDPISEHNRLYWYRQTLGQGPEFLTYFQNEAQLEKSRLLSDRFSAERPKGSFSTLEIQRTEQGDSAMYLCASSLGLRDWANEQFFGPGTRLTVL.

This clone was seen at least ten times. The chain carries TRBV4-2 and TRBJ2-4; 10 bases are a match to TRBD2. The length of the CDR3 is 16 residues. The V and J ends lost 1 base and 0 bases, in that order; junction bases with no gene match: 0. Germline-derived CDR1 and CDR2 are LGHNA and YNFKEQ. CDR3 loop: CASSQGLAGAKNIQYF. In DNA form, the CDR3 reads TGTGCCAGCAGCCAAGGACTAGCGGGAGCCAAAAACATTCAGTACTTC.